This T cell receptor beta chain came from a study of human T cells and chemical hapten exposure. Regarding this clonotype: The antigen remains undetermined.

The library labeled individual cDNA molecules by adding unique molecular identifiers to them. TCRdb processed the RACE reads anew with MiXCR; each CDR3 protein has one entry. The sample lists approximately 400,000 distinct CDR3 sequences; more than 4.5% were seen once. Overall study results and limits: TCRs whose frequency exceeded 1 in 1000 remained the same following DPC sensitization. Donors, who had alopecia, may show an immune response that differs from healthy people's.

The V segment lost 0 bases and the J segment 5 bases; nucleotides outside the gene matches: 8. This CDR3 region has 15 residues. Per the germline V gene, CDR1 is SGHRS and CDR2 is YFSETQ. Time point defined: pre-sensitization, week 0. Indicated treatment: therapeutic diphenylcyclopropenone sensitization with weekly scalp DPC. The chain couples TRBV5-1 to TRBJ2-7, with 7 bases identical to TRBD2. The material sequenced was whole blood, taken in connection with sensitization to the hapten diphenylcyclopropenone (DPC). The TCR comes from a woman aged 45-65 years with alopecia areata. Some clones in this sample may be carry-over from other donors' samples. The chain's CDR3 is CASSLEALARDEQYF. The CDR3 DNA reads as TGCGCCAGCAGCTTGGAGGCACTAGCGAGAGACGAGCAGTACTTC.